Given below is one T cell receptor (beta chain) in context. Its cognate antigen is unknown. The study ran its PCR with 60 Vbeta and 13 Jbeta primers. TCRdb's copy holds only in-frame clones and misses some; the assay was immunoSEQ multiplex PCR. The sample lists under 150,000 clones, roughly four fifths occurring once. The CDR3 extends over 14 amino acids. V was pared by 3 bases and J by 0 bases, with 8 bases between. Germline-derived CDR1 and CDR2 are KGHSH and LQKENI. This specimen comes from a study of cytomegalovirus exposure and HLA in healthy donors. General study findings and limits: For TCR beta chains, V- and J-gene trimming was later linked to a missense DCLRE1C variant. One later analysis reportedly identified an Asian-associated ancestry cluster that showed fewer N-insertions than the roughly 700-donor mean. According to the study, 150 to 200 TCR beta chains were cytomegalovirus-associated. Later analysis indicated greater clonal expansion among HLA-associated TCR beta chains than among equally common other chains.

The sequence derives from a boy younger than 18 in good health and CMV-seronegative. Material for sequencing was PBMCs. The chain joins TRBV18 to TRBJ1-2, with TRBD1 as a possible D gene (5 bases). The CDR3 DNA reads as TGTGCCAGCTCACCGACAGTAGCTAACTATGGCTACACCTTC. Its protein is CASSPTVANYGYTF.